A selection of T cell receptor beta chains follows, all from one sample in a study of cytomegalovirus exposure and HLA in healthy donors. Only in-frame clones appear in the TCRdb table, and some are missing; sequencing was by immunoSEQ multiplex PCR. The repertoire holds 200,000 or so clones, with around 84% as singletons. The specimen was PBMCs. These receptors all stem from a man between 18 and 29 years old in good health and CMV-seropositive. The CDR3 runs from the conserved cysteine through the conserved F or W. The D gene is left open where the match is weak. Expanded clones get a size class; other rows say once, few or many, or leave the size out.

d_call | clone_size | j_call | v_call | cdr3_nt | cdr3_aa
TRBD1 | once | TRBJ1-2 | TRBV7-2 | TGTGCCAGCAGCTTTCGGACAGGTGATAACTATGGCTACACCTTC | CASSFRTGDNYGYTF
TRBD2 | - | TRBJ2-7 | TRBV7-8 | TGTGCCAGCAGCCCCGGCTTTGGCGGGGGAGTGGAGCAGTACTTC | CASSPGFGGGVEQYF
TRBD2 | - | TRBJ2-2 | TRBV19 | TGTGCCAGTAGTATGGGGAGGGCGAACACCGGGGAGCTGTTTTTT | CASSMGRANTGELFF
TRBD1 | once | TRBJ2-2 | TRBV28 | TGTGCCAGCAGTTTATATGGACAGGGACCCGCCGGGGAGCTGTTTTTT | CASSLYGQGPAGELFF
- | - | TRBJ1-2 | TRBV27 | TGTGCCAGCAGACCAACAGTACTCTATGACTACACCTTC | CASRPTVLYDYTF
- | - | TRBJ1-2 | TRBV28 | TGTGCCAGCAGTCCTGCGGGGGAGAACTATGGCTACACCTTC | CASSPAGENYGYTF
TRBD2 | - | TRBJ2-3 | TRBV6-5 | TGTGCCAGCAGACCGACTAGCGGGAGGTTTGATACGCAGTATTTT | CASRPTSGRFDTQYF
- | - | TRBJ1-2 | TRBV30 | TGTGCCTGGAGTGCTGTTAACTATGGCTACACCTTC | CAWSAVNYGYTF
TRBD2 | - | TRBJ2-1 | TRBV5-5 | TGTGCCAGCAGCTTGGGGGCTGTGGGAGGGCCCATCAATGAGCAGTTCTTC | CASSLGAVGGPINEQFF
- | - | TRBJ2-7 | TRBV28 | TGTGCCAGCAGTCCAATAGCCCTACCCTACGAGCAGTACTTC | CASSPIALPYEQYF
TRBD1 | - | TRBJ1-2 | TRBV23-1 | TGCGCCAGCAGTCAATCGCGGCTTCGACAGGGTGGTAAGGATGGCTACACCTTC | CASSQSRLRQGGKDGYTF
TRBD1 | - | TRBJ2-7 | TRBV4-3 | TGCGCCAGCAGCCAGACAGGGCAAGGGATCTACGAGCAGTACTTC | CASSQTGQGIYEQYF
- | - | TRBJ2-7 | TRBV5-8 | TGTGCCAGCAGCTTGAGACTAGCAGGGGTTCTGTGGGAGCAGTACTTC | CASSLRLAGVLWEQYF
TRBD2 | - | TRBJ2-1 | TRBV5-4 | TGTGCCAGCAGCCGAGGGACGCAATCGACTCTAGCGGGAGTCAATGAGCAGTTCTTC | CASSRGTQSTLAGVNEQFF
TRBD1 | - | TRBJ2-5 | TRBV23-1 | TGCGCCAGCAGTCAACCGTACCGAGACAGGGGCCCCCAAGAGACCCAGTACTTC | CASSQPYRDRGPQETQYF
- | once | TRBJ1-1 | TRBV9 | TGTGCCAGCAGCGTAGCGGACACTGAAGCTTTCTTT | CASSVADTEAFF
- | - | TRBJ2-7 | TRBV9 | TGTGCCAGCAGCCCCCACGTAGTAGCTGAGGAGCAGTACTTC | CASSPHVVAEEQYF
TRBD1 | - | TRBJ2-7 | TRBV6-6 | TGTGCCAGCAGTTACTCCTCCGGGACAGGGTGGGCCGAGCAGTACTTC | CASSYSSGTGWAEQYF
TRBD1 | - | TRBJ2-7 | TRBV27 | TGTGCCAGCAGTTCGTTTGCTGGGACAGGGGAATTACAGCAGTACTTC | CASSSFAGTGELQQYF
TRBD1 | - | TRBJ1-4 | TRBV5-1 | TGCGCCAGCAGCGGGGACAGGGGGCGAAATGAAAAACTGTTTTTT | CASSGDRGRNEKLFF
TRBD2 | few | TRBJ2-3 | TRBV7-3 | TGTGCCAGCAGCTCCCTCCGGGAGGGAGGCGCAGATACGCAGTATTTT | CASSSLREGGADTQYF
TRBD2 | - | TRBJ2-5 | TRBV30 | TGTGCCTGGAACCAAGCGGGAGGGCCGCGAGAGACCCAGTACTTC | CAWNQAGGPRETQYF
- | few | TRBJ2-7 | TRBV19 | TGTGCCAGTAGCAACGGCTACGAGCAGTACTTC | CASSNGYEQYF
- | - | TRBJ2-7 | TRBV7-2 | TGTGCCAGCAGCTTAGCCCCACAGACGCGGGGCGAGCAGTACTTC | CASSLAPQTRGEQYF
TRBD2 | - | TRBJ2-3 | TRBV7-6 | TGTGCCAGCAGCTTTAGGACTAGCAGCACAGATACGCAGTATTTT | CASSFRTSSTDTQYF
TRBD1 | - | TRBJ1-2 | TRBV9 | TGTGCCAGCAGCGCCGGAACAGGGGGCGCAAACTATGGCTACACCTTC | CASSAGTGGANYGYTF
TRBD2 | - | TRBJ2-7 | TRBV6-6 | TGTGCCAGCAGACTCATAGCGGGAGGGCCCGGGGAGCAGTACTTC | CASRLIAGGPGEQYF
- | - | TRBJ2-1 | TRBV2 | TGTGCCAGCAGTGAAGGATGGCTAGCGACCTACAATGAGCAGTTCTTC | CASSEGWLATYNEQFF
TRBD2 | - | TRBJ2-3 | TRBV27 | TGTGCCAGCAGTTACCCAGCGGGGGGGGTGGATACGCAGTATTTT | CASSYPAGGVDTQYF
- | once | TRBJ2-2 | TRBV27 | TGTGCCAGCAGTCGACAGGGAGGGAACACCGGGGAGCTGTTTTTT | CASSRQGGNTGELFF
- | once | TRBJ2-1 | TRBV5-1 | TGCGCCAGCAGTCTGGGGGGGGCAACCTACAATGAGCAGTTCTTC | CASSLGGATYNEQFF
- | once | TRBJ1-3 | TRBV30 | TGTGCCTGGAGTGCTCGGGACACCATATATTTT | CAWSARDTIYF
- | once | TRBJ2-6 | TRBV6-5 | TGTGCCAGCAGTGCTATCCTAGGGGCCAACGTCCTGACTTTC | CASSAILGANVLTF
- | once | TRBJ2-1 | TRBV2 | TGTGCCAGCAGTTTGCAGGGCCCCCTCAATGAGCAGTTCTTC | CASSLQGPLNEQFF
- | few | TRBJ2-6 | TRBV5-6 | TGTGCCAGCAGCTTGTACTTCACCGGGGGGCTAGGGGCCAACGTCCTGACTTTC | CASSLYFTGGLGANVLTF
TRBD2 | - | TRBJ2-1 | TRBV7-9 | TGTGCCAGCAGCCCGGGACTAGGATTGCGAAATGAGCAGTTCTTC | CASSPGLGLRNEQFF
- | - | TRBJ1-4 | TRBV5-6 | TGTGCCAGCAGCTTGTCGAGGGAAAAACTGTTTTTT | CASSLSREKLFF
TRBD2 | - | TRBJ2-1 | TRBV29-1 | TGCAGGGGACTAGCGGGAGGGGAGCAGTTCTTC | CRGLAGGEQFF
TRBD1 | - | TRBJ2-5 | TRBV7-9 | TGTGCCAGCAGCCCCACCGGGACAGGGGGCGAGGGGACCCAGTACTTC | CASSPTGTGGEGTQYF
TRBD1 | - | TRBJ1-1 | TRBV28 | TGTGCCAGCAGACCATGGCCCTGGGACAGGGGGCTTGGGGGAACTGAAGCTTTCTTT | CASRPWPWDRGLGGTEAFF
- | - | TRBJ1-3 | TRBV2 | TGTGCCAGCAGTTCCAGAGGAAACACCATATATTTT | CASSSRGNTIYF
TRBD2 | - | TRBJ2-3 | TRBV2 | TGTGCCAGCAGTTCCGGGACTAGCGGAACCACAGATACGCAGTATTTT | CASSSGTSGTTDTQYF
- | - | TRBJ2-1 | TRBV7-8 | TGTGCCAGCAGCTTAGTAGGAGAAACGTCCTACAATGAGCAGTTCTTC | CASSLVGETSYNEQFF
- | - | TRBJ2-1 | TRBV20-1 | TGCAGTGCTAGCGGGACTCCGCCGTTCTTC | CSASGTPPFF
- | once | TRBJ2-7 | TRBV19 | TGTGCCAGTAGTATATCACCTAGTCGAGTATACGAGCAGTACTTC | CASSISPSRVYEQYF
- | - | TRBJ1-1 | TRBV5-4 | TGTGCCAGCAGCTCTACAGGGTATGAAGCTTTCTTT | CASSSTGYEAFF
- | few | TRBJ1-2 | TRBV7-2 | TGTGCCAGCACCCAAATAGCCCGAGGAGCTAACTATGGCTACACCTTC | CASTQIARGANYGYTF
- | - | TRBJ2-3 | TRBV9 | TGTGCCAGCAGCGTAGCCAATACGCAGTATTTT | CASSVANTQYF
- | few | TRBJ2-7 | TRBV6-6 | TGTGCCAGCAGTTACTCGACCGTCGGGGAGCAGTACTTC | CASSYSTVGEQYF
- | - | TRBJ1-5 | TRBV19 | TGTGCCAGTAGTCCGCGGGGTGCCCTAGGGCAGCCCCAGCATTTT | CASSPRGALGQPQHF
- | few | TRBJ1-2 | TRBV4-3 | TGCGCCAGCAGCCAAGAGGAGACAGTGAACTATGGCTACACCTTC | CASSQEETVNYGYTF
- | once | TRBJ2-1 | TRBV5-1 | TGCGCCAGCAGCTTGGGCTGGGACTGGAGGATCGGTGTATCGGCGAATGAGCAGTTCTTC | CASSLGWDWRIGVSANEQFF
- | - | TRBJ2-2 | TRBV9 | TGTGCCAGCACCCCGGTGGGGAGTCTTACCGGGGAGCTGTTTTTT | CASTPVGSLTGELFF
- | - | TRBJ2-3 | TRBV27 | TGTGCCAGCAGTCTCAGGGGCGCCAGGACGCAGTATTTT | CASSLRGARTQYF